The present entry profiles one TCR beta chain with its context. A universal primer site and UMIs were added as TCR cDNA was made by 5'RACE template switching. TCRdb analysed the 5' RACE reads with MiXCR anew, one entry per CDR3 protein. The sample lists some 150,000 distinct CDR3 sequences, roughly 8.8% occurring once. The CDR3 sequence is 14 residues long. In germline, CDR1 is DFQATT, CDR2 SNEGSKA (reference sequence). V shed 7 bases and J shed 3 bases, with 18 bases lying between them. This sample is drawn from a study of T cells after yellow fever vaccination. This specimen consisted of CD8+ T cells sorted from PBMCs, obtained 45 days after the yellow fever booster vaccination. This clonotype was obtained from a man younger than 35 who received the YFV17D yellow fever vaccine. J is TRBJ1-1 and V is TRBV20-1, with D maybe TRBD1 (6 bases). The CDR3 DNA sequence: TGCAGTGGGGACCGGGGGCGAGATTACACTGAAGCTTTCTTT. The encoded protein is CSGDRGRDYTEAFF.